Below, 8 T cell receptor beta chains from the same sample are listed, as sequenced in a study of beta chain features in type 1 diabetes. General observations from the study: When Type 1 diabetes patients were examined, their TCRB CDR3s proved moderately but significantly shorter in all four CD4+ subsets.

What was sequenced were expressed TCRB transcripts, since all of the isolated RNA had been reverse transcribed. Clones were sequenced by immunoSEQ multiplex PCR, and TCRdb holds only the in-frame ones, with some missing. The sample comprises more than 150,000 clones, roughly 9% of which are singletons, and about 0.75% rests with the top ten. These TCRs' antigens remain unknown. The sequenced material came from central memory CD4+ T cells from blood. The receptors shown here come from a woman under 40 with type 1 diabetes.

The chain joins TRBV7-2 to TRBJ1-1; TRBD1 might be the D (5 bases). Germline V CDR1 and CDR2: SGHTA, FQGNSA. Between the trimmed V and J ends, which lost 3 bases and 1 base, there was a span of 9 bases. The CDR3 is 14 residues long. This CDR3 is CASSFPTGNTEAFF. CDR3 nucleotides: TGTGCCAGCAGCTTCCCAACAGGGAACACTGAAGCTTTCTTT.

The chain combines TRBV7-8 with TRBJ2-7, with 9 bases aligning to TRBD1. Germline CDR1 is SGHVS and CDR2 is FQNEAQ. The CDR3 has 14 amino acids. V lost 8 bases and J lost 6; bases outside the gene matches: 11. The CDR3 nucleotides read TGTGCCAGCCAGACCGGGACAGGGTCTTTCGAGCAGTACTTC. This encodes CASQTGTGSFEQYF.

The CDR3, as DNA: TGTGCCAGCTTTCTAGCGGGAGGTCGTGAGCAGTACTTC. Amino acids: CASFLAGGREQYF. V usage is TRBV5-4 and J usage is TRBJ2-7; 11 nucleotides line up with TRBD2. Germline trimming cut 7 bases from V and 7 bases from J; bases unmatched to any gene: 7. The CDR3 runs to 13 residues. The germline V gene encodes CDR1 SGHNT and CDR2 YYREEE (reference sequence).

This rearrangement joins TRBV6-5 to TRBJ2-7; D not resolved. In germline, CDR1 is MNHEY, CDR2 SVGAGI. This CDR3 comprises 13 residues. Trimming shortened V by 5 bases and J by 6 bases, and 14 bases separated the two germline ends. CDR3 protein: CASSGLSAPEQYF. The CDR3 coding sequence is TGTGCCAGCAGTGGCCTGTCAGCGCCCGAGCAGTACTTC.

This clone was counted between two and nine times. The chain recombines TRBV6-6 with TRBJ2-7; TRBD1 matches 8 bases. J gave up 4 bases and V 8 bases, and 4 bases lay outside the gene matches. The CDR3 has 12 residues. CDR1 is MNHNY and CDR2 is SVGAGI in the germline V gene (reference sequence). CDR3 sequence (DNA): TGTGCCAGCCGAGGACAGGGTTACGAGCAGTACTTC. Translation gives CASRGQGYEQYF.

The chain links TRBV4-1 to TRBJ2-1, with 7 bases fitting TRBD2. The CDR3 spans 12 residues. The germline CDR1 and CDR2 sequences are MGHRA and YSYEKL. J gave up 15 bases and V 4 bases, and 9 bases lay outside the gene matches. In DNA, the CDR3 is TGCGCCAGCAGCCCTTTAGCGGGCAGGGCGTTCTTC. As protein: CASSPLAGRAFF.

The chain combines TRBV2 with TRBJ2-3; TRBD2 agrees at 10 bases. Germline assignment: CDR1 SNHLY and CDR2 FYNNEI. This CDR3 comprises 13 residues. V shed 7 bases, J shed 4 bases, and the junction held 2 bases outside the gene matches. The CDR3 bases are TGTGCCAGCACCGGACTAGCGGCAGATACGCAGTATTTT. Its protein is CASTGLAADTQYF.

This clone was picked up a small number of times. The chain's CDR3 is CASSDRDLSGSYEQYF. The CDR3 DNA is TGTGCCAGCAGTGACCGGGACTTGTCAGGCTCCTACGAGCAGTACTTC. The rearrangement joins TRBV6-4 to TRBJ2-7; tentatively, D is TRBD2 (6 bases). This CDR3 is built from 16 residues. CDR1 is MRHNA, CDR2 SNTAGT, per germline. Trimming pared 2 bases from V and 0 bases from J, leaving 14 bases between.